This TCR beta chain emerged from a study of blood T cell repertoires in COVID-19. About the study: T cells, B-cell-depleted T cells, or PBMCs supplied cDNA or gDNA.

Authors' processing steps: Scientists estimated how many nucleated cells there were by amplifying reference gene primers. Repertoires were generated with immunoSEQ multiplex PCR, while TCRdb's copy carries only in-frame clones and drops some. That table supplies the V and J calls and clone size; D and trimming were determined from the DNA. Here the sample spans about 260,000 clones, 85% to 90% being singletons. The CDR3 loop spans 15 amino acids. CDR1 and CDR2 from the germline V gene are DFQATT and SNEGSKA (reference sequence). V was cut by 3 bases and J by 0 bases, with 9 bases left in between. This TCR was recovered from a woman between 40 and 55 years old who had recovered from COVID-19. V gene TRBV20-1 combines with J gene TRBJ1-6; D remains unclear. Sequenced sample: peripheral blood. The CDR3 sequence is CSASERASYNSPLHF. The CDR3 region has the DNA TGCAGTGCTAGTGAGAGGGCCTCCTATAATTCACCCCTCCACTTT.